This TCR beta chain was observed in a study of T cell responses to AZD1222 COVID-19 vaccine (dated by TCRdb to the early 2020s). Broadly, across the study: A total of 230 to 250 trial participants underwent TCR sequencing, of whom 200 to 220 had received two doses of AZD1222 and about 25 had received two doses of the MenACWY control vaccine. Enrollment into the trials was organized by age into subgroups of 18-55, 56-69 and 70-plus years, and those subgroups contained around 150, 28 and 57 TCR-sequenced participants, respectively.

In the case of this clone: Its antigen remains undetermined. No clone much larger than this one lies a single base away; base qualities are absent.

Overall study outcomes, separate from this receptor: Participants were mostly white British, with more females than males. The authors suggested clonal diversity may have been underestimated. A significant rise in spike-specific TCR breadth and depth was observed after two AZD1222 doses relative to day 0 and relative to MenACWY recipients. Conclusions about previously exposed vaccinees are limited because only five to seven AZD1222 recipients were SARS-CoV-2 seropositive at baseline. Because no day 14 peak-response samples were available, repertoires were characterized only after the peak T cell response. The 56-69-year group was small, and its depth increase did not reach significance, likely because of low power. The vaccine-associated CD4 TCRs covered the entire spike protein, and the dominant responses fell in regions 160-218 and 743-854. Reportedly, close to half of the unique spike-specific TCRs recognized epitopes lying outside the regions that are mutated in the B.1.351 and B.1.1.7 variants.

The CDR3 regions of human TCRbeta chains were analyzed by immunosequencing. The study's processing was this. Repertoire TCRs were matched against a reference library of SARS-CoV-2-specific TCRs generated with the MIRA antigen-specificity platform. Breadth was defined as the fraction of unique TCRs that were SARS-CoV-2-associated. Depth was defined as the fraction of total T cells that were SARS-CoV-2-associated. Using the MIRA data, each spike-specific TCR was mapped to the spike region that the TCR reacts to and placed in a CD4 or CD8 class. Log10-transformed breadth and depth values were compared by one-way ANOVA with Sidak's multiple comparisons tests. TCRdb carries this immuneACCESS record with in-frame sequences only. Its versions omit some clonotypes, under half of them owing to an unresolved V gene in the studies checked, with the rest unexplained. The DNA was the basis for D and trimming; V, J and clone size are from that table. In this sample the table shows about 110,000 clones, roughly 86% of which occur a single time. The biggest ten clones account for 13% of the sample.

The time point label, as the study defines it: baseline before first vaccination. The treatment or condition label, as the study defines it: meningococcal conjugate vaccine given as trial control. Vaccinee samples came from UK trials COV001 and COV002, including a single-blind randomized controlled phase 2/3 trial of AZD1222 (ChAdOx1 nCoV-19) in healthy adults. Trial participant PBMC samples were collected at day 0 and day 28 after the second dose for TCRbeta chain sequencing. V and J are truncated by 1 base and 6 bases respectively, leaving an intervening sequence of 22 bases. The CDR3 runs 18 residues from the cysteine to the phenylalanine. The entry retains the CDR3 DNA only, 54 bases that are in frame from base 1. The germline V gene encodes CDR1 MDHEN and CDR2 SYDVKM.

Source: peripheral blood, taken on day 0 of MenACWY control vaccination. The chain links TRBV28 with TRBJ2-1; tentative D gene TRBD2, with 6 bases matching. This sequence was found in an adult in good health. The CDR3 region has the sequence CASSLFLGGEAPGNEQFF. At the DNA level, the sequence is TGTGCCAGCAGTTTATTCCTCGGCGGGGAAGCCCCGGGCAATGAGCAGTTCTTC. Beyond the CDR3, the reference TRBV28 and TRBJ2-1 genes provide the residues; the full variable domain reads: DVKVTQSSRYLVKRTGEKVFLECVQDMDHENMFWYRQDPGLGLRLIYFSYDVKMKEKGDIPEGYSVSREKKERFSLILESASTNQTSMYLCASSLFLGGEAPGNEQFFGPGTRLTVL.